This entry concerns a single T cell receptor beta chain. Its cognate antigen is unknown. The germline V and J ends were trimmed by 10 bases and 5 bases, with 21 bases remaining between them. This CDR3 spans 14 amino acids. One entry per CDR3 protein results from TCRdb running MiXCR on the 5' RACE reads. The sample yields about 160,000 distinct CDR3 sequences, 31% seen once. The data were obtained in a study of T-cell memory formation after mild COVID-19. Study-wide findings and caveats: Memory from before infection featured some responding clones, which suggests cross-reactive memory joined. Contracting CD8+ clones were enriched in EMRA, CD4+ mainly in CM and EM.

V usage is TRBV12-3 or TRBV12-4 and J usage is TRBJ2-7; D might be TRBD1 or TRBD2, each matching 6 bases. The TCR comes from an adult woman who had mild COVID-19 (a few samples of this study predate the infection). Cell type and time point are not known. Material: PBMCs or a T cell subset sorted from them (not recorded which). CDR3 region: CATSQGTARNEQYF. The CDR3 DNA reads TGTGCCACCAGCCAGGGGACTGCGAGGAACGAGCAGTACTTC.